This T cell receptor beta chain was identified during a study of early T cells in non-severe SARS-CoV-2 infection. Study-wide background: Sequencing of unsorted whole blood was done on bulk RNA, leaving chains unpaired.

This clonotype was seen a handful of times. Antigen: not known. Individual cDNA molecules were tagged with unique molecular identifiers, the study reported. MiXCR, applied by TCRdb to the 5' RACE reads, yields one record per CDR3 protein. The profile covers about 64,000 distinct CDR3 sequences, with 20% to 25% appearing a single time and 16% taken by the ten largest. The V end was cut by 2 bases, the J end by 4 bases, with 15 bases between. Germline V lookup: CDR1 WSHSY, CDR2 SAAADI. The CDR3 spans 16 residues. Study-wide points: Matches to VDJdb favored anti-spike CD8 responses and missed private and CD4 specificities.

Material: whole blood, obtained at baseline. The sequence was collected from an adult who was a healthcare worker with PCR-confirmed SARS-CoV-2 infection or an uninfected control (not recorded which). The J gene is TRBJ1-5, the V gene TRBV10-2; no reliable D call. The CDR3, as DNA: TGCGCCAGCAGTGAGATCTCCGCCGGGGTGAATCAGCCCCAGCATTTT. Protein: CASSEISAGVNQPQHF.